This passage covers 19 T cell receptor beta chains from one sample sequenced in a study of CD8+CD57+ T cells in acquired aplastic anemia. Sequenced patients had shown CD8+CD57+ cell expansion by flow cytometry. Genomic DNA templated the TCR beta VDJ and CDR3 profiling. Using its own MiXCR run on the reads, TCRdb lists one record per CDR3 protein. The sample has 100,000 to 150,000 distinct CDR3 sequences; over 30% are singletons. Source material: sorted CD4+, CD8+, or CD8+CD57+ T cells (not recorded which) from PBMCs. Source of these receptors: a human donor with aplastic anemia.

In this sample, this clonotype turned up many times. The rearrangement uses TRBV6-6 and TRBJ2-1; the D is unclear. This CDR3 is built from 13 residues. Trimming stripped 2 bases from V and 6 bases from J, with 8 bases between. Per germline, CDR1 MNHNY and CDR2 SVGAGI (reference sequence). In nucleotides, the CDR3 is TGTGCCAGCAGTTACCCCGTACCCAATGAGCAGTTCTTC. This sequence encodes CASSYPVPNEQFF.

This clonotype was detected ten times or more. This sequence joins TRBV15 and TRBJ2-7; possible D gene TRBD2, 6 bases. The CDR3 covers 13 residues. CDR1 LNHNV and CDR2 YYDKDF come from the germline V gene (reference sequence). The V and J ends lost 0 bases and 7 bases respectively, with 10 bases between them. This chain's CDR3 is CATSRDIAGEQYV. The CDR3 bases are TGTGCCACCAGCAGAGATATTGCGGGAGAGCAGTACGTC.

This clonotype occurred many times. The chain links TRBV5-1 to TRBJ2-5; TRBD2 matches at 7 bases. The CDR3 has 15 amino acids. With 0 bases clipped from V and 3 bases from J, the junction kept 5 bases outside the gene matches. CDR1 is SGHRS and CDR2 is YFSETQ in the germline V gene. Written as DNA, the CDR3 is TGCGCCAGCAGCTTGGTCCGCGGGGGTAAAGAGACCCAGTACTTC. Translated, it gives CASSLVRGGKETQYF.

This clonotype has at least ten counts. The V call is TRBV5-1, the J call TRBJ1-3, with TRBD1 matching over 7 bases. The germline gives CDR1 SGHRS, CDR2 YFSETQ. V trimming: 0 bases; J trimming: 0 bases; junction bases outside the gene matches: 12. The CDR3 loop spans 19 amino acids. The CDR3 region has the DNA TGCGCCAGCAGCTTGGGGACAGGAGGGTCCGTCAGCTCTGGAAACACCATATATTTT. Translating it yields CASSLGTGGSVSSGNTIYF. The whole variable domain, remainder taken from reference TRBV5-1 and TRBJ1-3, is KAGVTQTPRYLIKTRGQQVTLSCSPISGHRSVSWYQQTPGQGLQFLFEYFSETQRNKGNFPGRFSGRQFSNSRSEMNVSTLELGDSALYLCASSLGTGGSVSSGNTIYFGEGSWLTVV.

CDR3 amino acids: CAISESTGWHEQYF. CDR3 in DNA: TGTGCCATCAGTGAGTCGACCGGGTGGCACGAGCAGTACTTC. This sequence joins TRBV10-3 and TRBJ2-7; D is uncertain. The V gene lost 0 bases and the J gene lost 5 bases, with 11 bases spanning the gap. Germline V gives CDR1 ENHRY, CDR2 SYGVKD. This CDR3 comprises 14 residues.

The V and J genes are TRBV15 and TRBJ1-1; D remains ambiguous. The CDR3 length is 12 residues. V gave up 0 bases and J gave up 7 bases, with 6 bases separating them. From germline, CDR1 is LNHNV and CDR2 YYDKDF (reference sequence). The CDR3 is CATSREGLEAFF. The CDR3 bases are TGTGCCACCAGCAGAGAGGGCCTTGAAGCTTTCTTT. Together with reference TRBV15 and TRBJ1-1, the CDR3 gives the full variable domain: DAMVIQNPRYQVTQFGKPVTLSCSQTLNHNVMYWYQQKSSQAPKLLFHYYDKDFNNEADTPDNFQSRRPNTSFCFLDIRSPGLGDTAMYLCATSREGLEAFFGQGTRLTVV.

This clonotype was found a few times. The chain uses TRBV18 and TRBJ1-6; 11 bases match TRBD1. The J segment lost 8 bases and the V segment lost 1 base, leaving 1 base of the junction unmatched. CDR3 length: 15 residues. The germline V gene encodes CDR1 KGHSH and CDR2 LQKENI. The CDR3 reads CASSPRTGGDSPLHF. The CDR3 nucleotides read TGTGCCAGCTCACCACGGACAGGGGGCGATTCACCCCTCCACTTT.

This clonotype appeared many times. The chain combines TRBV7-9 with TRBJ2-7; a possible D gene is TRBD1 (6 bases). V lost 8 bases, J lost 10 bases, and 18 bases lay in between. Germline values: CDR1 SEHNR, CDR2 FQNEAQ (reference sequence). The CDR3 length is 12 residues. The CDR3 DNA sequence: TGTGCCAGCTCCGTTGGACAGTCGGAACAGTACGTC. Protein: CASSVGQSEQYV.

The table lists this clonotype with many counts. The chain links TRBV19 to TRBJ2-5; no reliable D call. The V end was cut by 0 bases, the J end by 2 bases, with 7 bases between. The CDR3 covers 14 residues. Germline assignment: CDR1 LNHDA and CDR2 SQIVND (reference sequence). The CDR3 DNA sequence: TGTGCCAGTAGTATAGATCTAGATCAAGAGACCCAGTACTTC. The encoded protein is CASSIDLDQETQYF.

This clonotype was counted many times. The chain recombines TRBV14 with TRBJ1-4; TRBD1 is a possible D gene (5 bases). Trimming took off 2 bases at V and 0 bases at J, with 13 bases between the two ends. This CDR3 spans 17 amino acids. Germline CDR1 SGHDN, CDR2 FVKESK. Here the CDR3 reads CASSQRTGFATNEKLFF. The CDR3 bases are TGTGCCAGCAGCCAAAGAACAGGATTTGCAACTAATGAAAAACTGTTTTTT. Variable domain in full (rest from reference TRBV14 and TRBJ1-4): EAGVTQFPSHSVIEKGQTVTLRCDPISGHDNLYWYRRVMGKEIKFLLHFVKESKQDESGMPNNRFLAERTGGTYSTLKVQPAELEDSGVYFCASSQRTGFATNEKLFFGSGTQLSVL.

The chain employs TRBV7-4 and TRBJ1-1; the match to TRBD1 covers 8 bases. Trimming at V came to 5 bases and at J to 3 bases, leaving 8 bases not matched to a gene. The CDR3 loop spans 15 amino acids. Germline V lookup: CDR1 SGHVT, CDR2 SQSDAQ. CDR3 amino acids: CASSQDRGRDTEAFF. CDR3 sequence (DNA): TGTGCCAGCAGCCAAGACAGGGGAAGGGACACTGAAGCTTTCTTT. The full variable domain, with the rest looked up from reference TRBV7-4 and TRBJ1-1, is GAGVSQSPRYKVAKRGRDVALRCDSISGHVTLYWYRQTLGQGSEVLTYSQSDAQRDKSGRPSGRFSAERPERSVSTLKIQRTEQGDSAVYLCASSQDRGRDTEAFFGQGTRLTVV.

This clonotype was seen at least ten times. The chain employs TRBV7-2 and TRBJ1-3; no firm D call. The V and J ends lost 9 bases and 0 bases respectively, with 18 bases between them. The CDR3 contains 16 residues. The germline CDR1 and CDR2 sequences are SGHTA and FQGNSA. This CDR3 is CASVKGGELSGNTIYF. CDR3 nucleotides: TGTGCCAGTGTTAAGGGCGGGGAGCTCTCTGGAAACACCATATATTTT.

This clonotype has ten or more counts. This rearrangement joins TRBV20-1 to TRBJ2-7, with TRBD2 matching 8 bases. V trimming: 2 bases; J trimming: 6 bases; junction bases outside the gene matches: 0. The CDR3 runs 11 residues. CDR1 is DFQATT and CDR2 is SNEGSKA in the germline V gene (reference sequence). The chain's CDR3 is CSARRGGEQYV. The CDR3 DNA is TGCAGTGCTAGACGGGGGGGCGAGCAGTACGTC.

This clonotype was recorded a few times. V and J are TRBV3-1 and TRBJ2-3; TRBD2 aligns across 14 bases. The germline V gene has CDR1 LGHDT and CDR2 YNNKEL (reference sequence). With 5 bases clipped from V and 4 bases from J, the junction kept 5 bases outside the gene matches. The CDR3 sequence is 16 residues long. The CDR3 region is CASSNRLAGGADTQYF. Written as DNA, the CDR3 is TGTGCCAGCAGCAACCGACTAGCGGGGGGGGCAGATACGCAGTATTTT.

This clonotype was counted a few times. V and J are TRBV3-1 and TRBJ2-5; 9 nucleotides align to TRBD1. After removal of 5 bases from V and 5 bases from J, the junction contained 15 bases not matched to a gene. The CDR3 consists of 17 residues. Germline V CDR1 and CDR2: LGHDT, YNNKEL (reference sequence). This CDR3 reads CASSLGGLQGALETQYF. CDR3 DNA: TGTGCCAGCAGCTTAGGGGGTCTACAGGGGGCATTGGAGACCCAGTACTTC.

The chain employs TRBV10-3 and TRBJ2-1; TRBD2 aligns across 13 bases. This CDR3 is 18 amino acids long. Germline CDR1 and CDR2: ENHRY and SYGVKD. Trimming cost V 0 bases and J 4 bases; bases outside gene matches: 6. The chain's CDR3 is CAISESRTSGGSYNEQFF. Written as DNA, the CDR3 is TGTGCCATCAGTGAGTCGAGGACTAGCGGGGGCTCTTACAATGAGCAGTTCTTC.

This clonotype was seen repeatedly, ten times or more. The chain employs TRBV24-1 and TRBJ1-2; 7 bases match TRBD1. The CDR3 totals 13 residues. Trimming cost V 8 bases and J 3 bases; bases outside gene matches: 5. Germline lookup yields CDR1 KGHDR and CDR2 SFDVKD. CDR3 coding DNA: TGTGCCACCAAGGGGGGGACAGACTATGGCTACACCTTC. Its translation: CATKGGTDYGYTF.

This clonotype has ten or more counts. The rearrangement links TRBV12-3 or TRBV12-4 to TRBJ1-3; TRBD1 is a possible D gene (6 bases). This CDR3 has 14 amino acids. V was pared by 1 base and J by 8 bases, with 12 bases between. In nucleotides, the CDR3 is TGTGCCAGCAGTTTAGGTGGGGGCGGGGACACCATATATTTT. It yields the protein CASSLGGGGDTIYF.

This clonotype appeared once. The genes are TRBV19 and TRBJ1-1, with TRBD1 as a possible D gene (5 bases). Trimming cost V 4 bases and J 1 base, with 10 bases left between them. Per the germline V gene, CDR1 is LNHDA and CDR2 is SQIVND (reference sequence). There are 14 residues in the CDR3. The CDR3 nucleotides read TGTGCCAGTAGTAGAAAAGGGACGAACACTGAAGCTTTCTTT. It specifies CASSRKGTNTEAFF.